This T cell receptor beta chain was captured by sequencing in a study of CD4 and CD8 cells across lung adenocarcinoma regions. This CDR3 spans 15 amino acids. CDR1 and CDR2 (germline): MNHEY, SMNVEV (reference sequence). The germline V and J ends were trimmed by 7 bases and 4 bases, with 18 bases remaining between them. One entry per CDR3 protein, called by TCRdb with MiXCR from the PCR reads. Among over 9,500 distinct CDR3 sequences, less than 60% were seen once, and the ten largest hold about 34%. This clonotype was seen only once. Localized lung adenocarcinoma, a non-small cell lung cancer, affected the donors.

The chain uses TRBV27 and TRBJ2-3; D may be TRBD1 (6 bases). This TCR came from a female donor with lung adenocarcinoma. The CD4 and CD8 labels of this study may be unreliable. Sequenced material: CD8+ T cells from the margin of a lung tumor. Here the CDR3 reads CASILGPSGADTQYF. The CDR3 DNA is TGTGCCAGCATCTTAGGGCCGTCAGGGGCAGATACGCAGTATTTT.